The clone carrying this T cell receptor (beta chain) was picked up a small number of times. A second PCR of about 7 to 12 cycles used a sample-barcoded 5' primer and a J-beta primer mix. TCRdb reanalysed the 5' RACE reads using MiXCR and keeps one entry per CDR3 protein. The data contain roughly 800,000 distinct CDR3 sequences, about three fifths of them singletons. The CDR3 is made up of 15 amino acids. The junction had 7 bases not matched to a gene; V was cut back by 6 bases and J by 2 bases. This record belongs to a study of blood T cells in healthy people across ages. Every sample gave at least 5.5 micrograms of total RNA when it was extracted.

The V and J genes are TRBV12-3 or TRBV12-4 and TRBJ2-1; 7 nucleotides match TRBD1. The sequence came from a man aged 25 to 40 in good health. Sequencing input: blood. The CDR3, as DNA: TGTGCCAGCAGCCCCGACAGGGCCGCCTACAATGAGCAGTTCTTC. Amino acid sequence: CASSPDRAAYNEQFF.